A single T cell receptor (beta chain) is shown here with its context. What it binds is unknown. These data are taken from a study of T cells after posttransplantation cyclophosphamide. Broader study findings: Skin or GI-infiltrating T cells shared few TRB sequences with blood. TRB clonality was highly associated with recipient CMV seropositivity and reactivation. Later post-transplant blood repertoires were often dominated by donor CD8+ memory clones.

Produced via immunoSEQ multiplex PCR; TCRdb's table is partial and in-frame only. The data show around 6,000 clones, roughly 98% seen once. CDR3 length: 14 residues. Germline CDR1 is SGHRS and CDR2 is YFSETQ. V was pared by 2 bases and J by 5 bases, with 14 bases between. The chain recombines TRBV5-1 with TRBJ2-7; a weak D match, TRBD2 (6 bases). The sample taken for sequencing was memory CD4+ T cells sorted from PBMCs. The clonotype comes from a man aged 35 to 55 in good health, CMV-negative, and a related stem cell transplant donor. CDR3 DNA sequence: TGCGCCAGCAGCTTCGGGGGAGGCCTTGACGAGCAGTACTTC. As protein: CASSFGGGLDEQYF.